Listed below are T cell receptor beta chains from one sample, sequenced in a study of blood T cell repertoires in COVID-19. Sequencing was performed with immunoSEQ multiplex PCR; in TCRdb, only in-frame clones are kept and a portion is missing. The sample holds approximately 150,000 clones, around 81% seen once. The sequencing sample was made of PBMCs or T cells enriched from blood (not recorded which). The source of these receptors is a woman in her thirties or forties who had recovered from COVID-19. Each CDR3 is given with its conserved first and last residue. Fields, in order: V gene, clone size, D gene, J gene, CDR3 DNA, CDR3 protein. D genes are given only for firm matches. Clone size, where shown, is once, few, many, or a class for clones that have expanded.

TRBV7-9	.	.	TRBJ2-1	TGTGCCAGCAGCTCCCCAGGCGGGAAGCGGTACAATGAGCAGTTCTTC	CASSSPGGKRYNEQFF
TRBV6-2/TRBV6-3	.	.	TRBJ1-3	TGTGCCAGCAGTTACGAGCACAGAGGACATCACCCTCGGGACACCATATATTTT	CASSYEHRGHHPRDTIYF
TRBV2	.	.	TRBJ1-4	TGTGCCAGCAGGACAAGCACAACTAATGAAAAACTGTTTTTT	CASRTSTTNEKLFF
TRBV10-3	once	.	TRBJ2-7	TGTGCCACAAGACCGGTCGGGAACGAGCAGTACTTC	CATRPVGNEQYF
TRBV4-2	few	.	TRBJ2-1	TGTGCCAGCAGCCAAGAAACTAGAGGGGAGCAGTTCTTC	CASSQETRGEQFF
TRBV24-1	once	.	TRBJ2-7	TGTGCCACCAGTGATTTTCCGGCGGGCAGGCCCCCTTTCTACGAGCAGTACTTC	CATSDFPAGRPPFYEQYF
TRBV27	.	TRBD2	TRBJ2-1	TGTGCCAGCATTGAGACTAGCGGGGCTTACAATGAGCAGTTCTTC	CASIETSGAYNEQFF
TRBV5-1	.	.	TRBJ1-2	TGCGCCAGCAGCTCCGGGACACCAACGGGGGGCTATGGCTACACCTTC	CASSSGTPTGGYGYTF
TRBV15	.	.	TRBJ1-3	TGTGCCACCAGCGGAGGACTGAACTCTGGAAACACCATATATTTT	CATSGGLNSGNTIYF
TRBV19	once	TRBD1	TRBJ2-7	TGTGCCAGTCGAGGGGGACAGGACTCCTACGAGCAGTACTTC	CASRGGQDSYEQYF
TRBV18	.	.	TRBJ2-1	TGTGCCAGCTCACTTGGACAGGGAGGGGATGAGCAGTTCTTC	CASSLGQGGDEQFF
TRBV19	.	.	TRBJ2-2	TGTGCCAGTAGTATAGTGGCAGGGATCACCGGGGAGCTGTTTTTT	CASSIVAGITGELFF
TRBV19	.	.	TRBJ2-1	TGTGCCAGTAGTCCAGGTTACAATGAGCAGTTCTTC	CASSPGYNEQFF
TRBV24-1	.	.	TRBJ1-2	TGTGCCACCAGTGATTTAGGGGGGGGAGACTACACCTTC	CATSDLGGGDYTF
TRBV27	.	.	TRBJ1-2	TGTGCCAGCAGTTACTCCCGCGGTGCTAACTATGGCTACACCTTC	CASSYSRGANYGYTF
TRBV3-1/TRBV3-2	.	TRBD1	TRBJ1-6	TGTGCCAGCAGCCAAGATTGGACAGGGGGCATTGGATCACCCCTCCACTTT	CASSQDWTGGIGSPLHF
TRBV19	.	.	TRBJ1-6	TGTGCCAGTAGTGACAGGCCTTCAAATTCACCCCTCCACTTT	CASSDRPSNSPLHF
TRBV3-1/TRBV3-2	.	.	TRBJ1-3	TGTGCCAGCAGCCCCTATGGCAGGCCTGGAAACACCATATATTTT	CASSPYGRPGNTIYF
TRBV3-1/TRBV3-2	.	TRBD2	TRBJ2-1	TGTGCCAGCAGCCAGGCCATAGCGGGAGGGCCGAGGAATGAGCAGTTCTTC	CASSQAIAGGPRNEQFF
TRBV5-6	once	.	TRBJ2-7	TGTGCCAGCAGCTCTGTTGACGAGCAGTACTTC	CASSSVDEQYF
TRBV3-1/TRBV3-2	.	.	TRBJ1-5	TGTGCCAGCAGCCAGGGCCTGTCTCTACCCAATCAGCCCCAGCATTTT	CASSQGLSLPNQPQHF
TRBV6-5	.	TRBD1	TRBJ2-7	TGTGCCAGCAGTCCAGACAGGGGGTCCTACGAGCAGTACTTC	CASSPDRGSYEQYF
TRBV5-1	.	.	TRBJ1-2	TGCGCCAGCAGCCGGGGGGGTAGCTATGGCTACACCTTC	CASSRGGSYGYTF
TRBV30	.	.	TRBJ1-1	TGTGCCTGGGGACTTTTGAACACTGAAGCTTTCTTT	CAWGLLNTEAFF
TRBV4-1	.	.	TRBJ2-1	TGCGCCAGCAGCCAAGAAAGGAGGATGGGGTACAATGAGCAGTTCTTC	CASSQERRMGYNEQFF
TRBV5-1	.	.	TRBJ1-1	TGCGCCAGCAGTTCCGGCGGCAGATTGAACACTGAAGCTTTCTTT	CASSSGGRLNTEAFF
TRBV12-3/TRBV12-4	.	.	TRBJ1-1	TGTGCCAGCACCAGATCTGAAGCTTTCTTT	CASTRSEAFF
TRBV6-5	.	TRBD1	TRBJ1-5	TGTGCCAGCAACTGGGGGCAGGGGGACAATCAGCCCCAGCATTTT	CASNWGQGDNQPQHF
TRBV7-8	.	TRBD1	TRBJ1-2	TGTGCCAGCAGCCCCACGGGACAGAGTTCCTATGGCTACACCTTC	CASSPTGQSSYGYTF
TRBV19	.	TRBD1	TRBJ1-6	TGTGCCAGCCTGGATCCAAGGGGGCTCCCAGCCGGTAATTCACCCCTCCACTTT	CASLDPRGLPAGNSPLHF
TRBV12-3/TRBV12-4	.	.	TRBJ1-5	TGTGCCAGCAGTCCCCCCGGCAATCAGCCCCAGCATTTT	CASSPPGNQPQHF
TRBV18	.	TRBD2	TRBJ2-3	TGTGCCAGCTCAACTCCGGGACTAGCGCCAGGAGATACGCAGTATTTT	CASSTPGLAPGDTQYF
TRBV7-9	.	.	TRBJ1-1	TGTGCCAGCAGCTTAGTAGGGGTTGGAGTGAACACTGAAGCTTTCTTT	CASSLVGVGVNTEAFF
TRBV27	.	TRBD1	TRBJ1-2	TGTGCCAGCAGTTTCACCGGGACAGGGGAAGGCTACACCTTC	CASSFTGTGEGYTF
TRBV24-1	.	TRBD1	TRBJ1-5	TGTGCCACCAGTGATTTGGGGCTGGACAGGGATGACTATGATGTCCTTAGCAATCAGCCCCAGCATTTT	CATSDLGLDRDDYDVLSNQPQHF
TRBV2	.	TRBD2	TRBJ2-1	TGTGCCAGCACCTGGACTAGCTCCTACAATGAGCAGTTCTTC	CASTWTSSYNEQFF
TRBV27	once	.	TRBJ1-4	TGTGCCAGCAGATCAATTGAGTCTGATGAAAAACTGTTTTTT	CASRSIESDEKLFF
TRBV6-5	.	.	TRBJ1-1	TGTGCCACACGGCCCCGGGGCACTGAAGCTTTCTTT	CATRPRGTEAFF
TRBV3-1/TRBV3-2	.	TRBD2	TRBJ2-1	TGTGCCAGCAGCCACCCTAGCGGGAGGGCCCCCAATGAGCAGTTCTTC	CASSHPSGRAPNEQFF
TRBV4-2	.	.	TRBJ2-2	TGTGCCAGCAGCCAAGGTGCGGGACCCCACGCGAACACCGGGGAGCTGTTTTTT	CASSQGAGPHANTGELFF
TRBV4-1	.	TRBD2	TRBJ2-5	TGCGCCAGCAGCCAAGTCGGGGGACTAGGGGCCCAGTACTTC	CASSQVGGLGAQYF
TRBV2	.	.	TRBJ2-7	TGTGCCAGCAGGGAGGGACTTTCCTACGAGCAGTACTTC	CASREGLSYEQYF
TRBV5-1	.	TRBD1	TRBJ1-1	TGCGCCAGCAGCATCGGACAGGGTATGAACACTGAAGCTTTCTTT	CASSIGQGMNTEAFF